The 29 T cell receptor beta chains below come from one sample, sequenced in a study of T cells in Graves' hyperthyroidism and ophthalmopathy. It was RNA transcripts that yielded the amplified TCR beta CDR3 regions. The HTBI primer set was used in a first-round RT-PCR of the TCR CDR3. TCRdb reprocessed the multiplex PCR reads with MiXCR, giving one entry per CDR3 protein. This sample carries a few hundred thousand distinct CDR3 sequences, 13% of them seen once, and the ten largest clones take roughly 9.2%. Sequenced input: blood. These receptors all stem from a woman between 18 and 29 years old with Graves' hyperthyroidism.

CDR3 amino acids: CASSLPGEKLFF. As DNA, the CDR3 is TGTGCCAGCAGCCTACCCGGGGAAAAACTGTTTTTT. The rearrangement links TRBV27 to TRBJ1-4; D uncertain. The CDR3 runs to 12 residues. CDR1 is MNHEY, CDR2 SMNVEV, per germline (reference sequence). Trimming left V 6 bases short and J 8 bases short, with 10 bases between.

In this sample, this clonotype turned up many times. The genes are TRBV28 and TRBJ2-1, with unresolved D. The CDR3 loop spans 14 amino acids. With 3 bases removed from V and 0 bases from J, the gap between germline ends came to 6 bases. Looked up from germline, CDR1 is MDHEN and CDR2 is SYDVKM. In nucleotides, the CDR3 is TGTGCCAGCAGTTTGTTGAGCTCCTACAATGAGCAGTTCTTC. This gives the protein CASSLLSSYNEQFF.

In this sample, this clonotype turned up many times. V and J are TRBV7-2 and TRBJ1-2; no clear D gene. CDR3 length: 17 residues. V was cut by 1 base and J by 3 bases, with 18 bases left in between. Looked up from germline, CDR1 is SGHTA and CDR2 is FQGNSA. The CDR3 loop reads CASSLVLGKGGDYGYTF. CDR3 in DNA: TGTGCCAGCAGCTTAGTATTAGGCAAGGGCGGGGACTATGGCTACACCTTC.

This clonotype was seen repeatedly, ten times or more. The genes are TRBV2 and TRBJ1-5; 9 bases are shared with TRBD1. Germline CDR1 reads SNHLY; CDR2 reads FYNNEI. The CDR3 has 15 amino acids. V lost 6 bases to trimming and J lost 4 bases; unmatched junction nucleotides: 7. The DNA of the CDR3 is TGTGCCAGCAGACCCGACAGGGGGAAAAATCAGCCCCAGCATTTT. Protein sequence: CASRPDRGKNQPQHF.

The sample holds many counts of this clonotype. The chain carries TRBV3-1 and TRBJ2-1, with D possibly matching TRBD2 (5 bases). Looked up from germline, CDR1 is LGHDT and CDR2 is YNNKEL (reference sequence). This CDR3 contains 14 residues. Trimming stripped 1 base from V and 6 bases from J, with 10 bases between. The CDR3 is CASSQGMEVNEQFF. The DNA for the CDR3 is TGTGCCAGCAGCCAAGGGATGGAGGTCAATGAGCAGTTCTTC.

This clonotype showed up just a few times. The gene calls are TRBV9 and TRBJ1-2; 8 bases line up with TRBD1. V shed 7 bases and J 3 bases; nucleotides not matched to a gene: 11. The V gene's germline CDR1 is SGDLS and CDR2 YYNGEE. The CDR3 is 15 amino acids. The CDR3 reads CASGGDRGRDYGYTF. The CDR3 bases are TGTGCCAGCGGGGGAGACAGGGGTAGGGACTATGGCTACACCTTC.

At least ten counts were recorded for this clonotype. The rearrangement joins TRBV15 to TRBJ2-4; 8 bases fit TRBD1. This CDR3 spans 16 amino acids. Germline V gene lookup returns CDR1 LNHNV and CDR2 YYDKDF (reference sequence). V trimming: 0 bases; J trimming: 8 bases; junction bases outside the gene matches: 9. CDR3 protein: CATSRDRGTGGDIQYF. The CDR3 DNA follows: TGTGCCACCAGCAGAGATCGGGGGACAGGAGGAGACATTCAGTACTTC.

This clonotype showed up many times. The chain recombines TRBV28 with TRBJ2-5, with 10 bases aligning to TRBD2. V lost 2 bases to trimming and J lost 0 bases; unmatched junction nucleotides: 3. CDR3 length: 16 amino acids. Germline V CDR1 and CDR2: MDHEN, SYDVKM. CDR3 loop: CASSLSGGGDQETQYF. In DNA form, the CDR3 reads TGTGCCAGCAGTTTAAGCGGGGGGGGAGACCAAGAGACCCAGTACTTC.

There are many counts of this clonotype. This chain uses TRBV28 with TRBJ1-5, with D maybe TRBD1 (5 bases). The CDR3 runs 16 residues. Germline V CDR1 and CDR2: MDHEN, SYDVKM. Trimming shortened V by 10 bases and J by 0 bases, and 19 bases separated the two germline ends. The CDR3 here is CATTTGAALSNQPQHF. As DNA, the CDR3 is TGTGCCACCACGACCGGGGCAGCCCTTAGCAATCAGCCCCAGCATTTT.

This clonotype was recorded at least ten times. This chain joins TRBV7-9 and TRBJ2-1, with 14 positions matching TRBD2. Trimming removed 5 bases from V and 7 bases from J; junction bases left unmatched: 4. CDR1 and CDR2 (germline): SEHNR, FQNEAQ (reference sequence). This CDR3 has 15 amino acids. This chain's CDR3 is CASSRGLAGENEQFF. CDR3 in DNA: TGTGCCAGCAGCCGGGGACTAGCGGGAGAGAATGAGCAGTTCTTC.

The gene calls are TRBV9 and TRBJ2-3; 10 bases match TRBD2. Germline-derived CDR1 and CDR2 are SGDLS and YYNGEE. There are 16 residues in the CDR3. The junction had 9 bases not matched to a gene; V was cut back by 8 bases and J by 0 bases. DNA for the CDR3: TGTGCCAGAGATCGGACTAGCGGAGCTAGCACAGATACGCAGTATTTT. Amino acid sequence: CARDRTSGASTDTQYF.

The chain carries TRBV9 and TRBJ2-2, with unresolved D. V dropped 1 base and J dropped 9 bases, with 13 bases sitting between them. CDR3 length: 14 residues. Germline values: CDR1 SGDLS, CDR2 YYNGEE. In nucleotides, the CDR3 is TGTGCCAGCAGCGTATCACATCCCGGCAGGGAGCTGTTTTTT. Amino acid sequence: CASSVSHPGRELFF.

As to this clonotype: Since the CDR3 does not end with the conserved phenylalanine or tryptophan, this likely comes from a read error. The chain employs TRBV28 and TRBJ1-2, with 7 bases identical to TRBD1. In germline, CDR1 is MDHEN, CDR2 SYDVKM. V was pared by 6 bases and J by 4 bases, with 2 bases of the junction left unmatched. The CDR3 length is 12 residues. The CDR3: CASSRGSYGYTY. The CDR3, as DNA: TGTGCCAGCAGCAGGGGGTCCTATGGCTACACCTAC.

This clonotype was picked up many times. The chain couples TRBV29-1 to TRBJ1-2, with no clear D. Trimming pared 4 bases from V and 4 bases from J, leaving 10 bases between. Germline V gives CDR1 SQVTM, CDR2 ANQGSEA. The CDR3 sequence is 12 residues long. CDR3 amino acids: CSVAEISYGYTF. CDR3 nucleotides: TGCAGCGTTGCGGAGATCTCCTATGGCTACACCTTC.

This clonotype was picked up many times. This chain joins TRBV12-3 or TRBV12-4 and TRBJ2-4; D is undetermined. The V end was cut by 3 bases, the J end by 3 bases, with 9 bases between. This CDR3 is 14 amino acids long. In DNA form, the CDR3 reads TGTGCCAGCAGTTTGTGGGTGGACAAAAACATTCAGTACTTC. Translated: CASSLWVDKNIQYF.

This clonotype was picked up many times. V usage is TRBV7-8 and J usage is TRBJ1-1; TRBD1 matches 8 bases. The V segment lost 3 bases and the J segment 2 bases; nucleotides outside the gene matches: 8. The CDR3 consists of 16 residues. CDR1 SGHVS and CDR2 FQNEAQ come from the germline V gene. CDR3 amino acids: CASSFLLGTGNTEAFF. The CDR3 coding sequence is TGTGCCAGCAGCTTCCTGCTCGGGACAGGCAACACTGAAGCTTTCTTT.

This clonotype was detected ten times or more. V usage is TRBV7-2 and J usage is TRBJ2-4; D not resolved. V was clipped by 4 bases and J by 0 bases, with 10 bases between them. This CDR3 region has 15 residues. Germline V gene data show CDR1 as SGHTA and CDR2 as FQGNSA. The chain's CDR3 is CASSYPGVAKNIQYF. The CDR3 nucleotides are TGTGCCAGCAGCTACCCGGGCGTAGCCAAAAACATTCAGTACTTC.

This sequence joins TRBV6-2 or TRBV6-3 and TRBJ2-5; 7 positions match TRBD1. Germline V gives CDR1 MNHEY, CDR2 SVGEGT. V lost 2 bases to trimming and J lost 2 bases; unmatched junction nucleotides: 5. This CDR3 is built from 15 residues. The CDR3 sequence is CASSYGTAVQETQYF. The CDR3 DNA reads TGTGCCAGCAGTTACGGGACAGCGGTGCAAGAGACCCAGTACTTC.

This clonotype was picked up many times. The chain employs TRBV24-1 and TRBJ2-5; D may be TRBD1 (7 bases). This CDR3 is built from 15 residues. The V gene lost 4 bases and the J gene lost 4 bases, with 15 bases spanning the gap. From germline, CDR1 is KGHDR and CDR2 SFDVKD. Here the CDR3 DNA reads TGTGCCACCAGTGACCTGAGACAGGGAGGAGAGACCCAGTACTTC. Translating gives CATSDLRQGGETQYF.

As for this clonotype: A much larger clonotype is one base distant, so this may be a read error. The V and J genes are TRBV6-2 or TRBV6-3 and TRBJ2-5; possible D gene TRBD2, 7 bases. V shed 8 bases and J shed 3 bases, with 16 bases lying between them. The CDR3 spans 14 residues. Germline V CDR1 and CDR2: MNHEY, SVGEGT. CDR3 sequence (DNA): TGTGCCAGCGGGGGGGGGGCTGAAAAAGAGACCCAGTACTTC. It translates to CASGGGAEKETQYF.

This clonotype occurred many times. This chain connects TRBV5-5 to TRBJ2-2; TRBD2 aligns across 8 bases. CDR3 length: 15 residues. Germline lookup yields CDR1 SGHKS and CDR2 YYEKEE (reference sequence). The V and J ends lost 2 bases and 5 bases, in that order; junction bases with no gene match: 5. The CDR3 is CASSLAGEGTGELFF. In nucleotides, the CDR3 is TGTGCCAGCAGCTTAGCGGGAGAGGGGACCGGGGAGCTGTTTTTT.

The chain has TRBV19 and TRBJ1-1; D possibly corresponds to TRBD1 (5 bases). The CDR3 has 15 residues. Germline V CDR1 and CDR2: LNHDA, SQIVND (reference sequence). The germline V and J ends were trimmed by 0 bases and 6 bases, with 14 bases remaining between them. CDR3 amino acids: CASSIDVPGRAEAFF. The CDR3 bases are TGTGCCAGTAGTATAGATGTTCCAGGGCGGGCTGAAGCTTTCTTT. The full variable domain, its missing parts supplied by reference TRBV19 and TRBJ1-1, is DGGITQSPKYLFRKEGQNVTLSCEQNLNHDAMYWYRQDPGQGLRLIYYSQIVNDFQKGDIAEGYSVSREKKESFPLTVTSAQKNPTAFYLCASSIDVPGRAEAFFGQGTRLTVV.

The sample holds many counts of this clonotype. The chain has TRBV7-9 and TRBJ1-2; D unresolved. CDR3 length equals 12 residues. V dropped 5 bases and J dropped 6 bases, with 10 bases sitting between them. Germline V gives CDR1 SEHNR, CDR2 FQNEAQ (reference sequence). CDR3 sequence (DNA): TGTGCCAGCAGCCCCGGTCCTGATGGCTACACCTTC. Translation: CASSPGPDGYTF.

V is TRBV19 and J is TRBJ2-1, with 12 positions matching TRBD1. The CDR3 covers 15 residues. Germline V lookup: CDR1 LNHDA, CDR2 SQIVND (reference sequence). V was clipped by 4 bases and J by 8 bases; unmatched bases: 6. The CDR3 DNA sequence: TGTGCCAGTAGTAAAGGGACAGGGGGCAAGGATGAGCAGTTCTTC. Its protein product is CASSKGTGGKDEQFF.

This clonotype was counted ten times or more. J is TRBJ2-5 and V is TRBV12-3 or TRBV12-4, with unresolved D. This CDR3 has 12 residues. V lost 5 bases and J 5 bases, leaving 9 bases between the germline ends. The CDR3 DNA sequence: TGTGCCAGCAGTGTAGTTGGGGAGACCCAGTACTTC. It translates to CASSVVGETQYF.

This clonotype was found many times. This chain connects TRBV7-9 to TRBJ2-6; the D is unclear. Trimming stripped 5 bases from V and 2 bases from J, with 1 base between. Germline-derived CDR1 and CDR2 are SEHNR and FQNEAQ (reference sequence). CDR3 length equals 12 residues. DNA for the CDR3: TGTGCCAGCAGCCCTGGGGCCAACGTCCTGACTTTC. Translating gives CASSPGANVLTF.

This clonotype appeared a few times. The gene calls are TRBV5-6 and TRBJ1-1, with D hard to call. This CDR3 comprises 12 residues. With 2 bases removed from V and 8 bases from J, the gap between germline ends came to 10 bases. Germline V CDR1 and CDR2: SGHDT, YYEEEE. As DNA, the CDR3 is TGTGCCAGCAGCTTCCCACCCGGGGAAGCTTTCTTT. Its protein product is CASSFPPGEAFF.

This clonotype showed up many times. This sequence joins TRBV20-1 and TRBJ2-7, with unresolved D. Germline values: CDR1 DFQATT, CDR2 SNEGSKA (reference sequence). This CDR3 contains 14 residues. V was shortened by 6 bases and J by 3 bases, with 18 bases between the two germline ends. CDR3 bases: TGCAGTGCGGAGAACGGAAGGAAGTACTACGAGCAGTACTTC. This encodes CSAENGRKYYEQYF.

CDR3 coding DNA: TGTGCCAGCAGCCATTTGAGTAGGGGACTAGCGGGGCGCAGGGCCTACGAGCAGTACTTC. It encodes CASSHLSRGLAGRRAYEQYF. The chain employs TRBV3-1 and TRBJ2-7; 13 nucleotides line up with TRBD2. Looked up from germline, CDR1 is LGHDT and CDR2 is YNNKEL (reference sequence). Trimming took 3 bases from V and 2 from J; bases not matched to a gene: 16. CDR3 length: 20 amino acids.